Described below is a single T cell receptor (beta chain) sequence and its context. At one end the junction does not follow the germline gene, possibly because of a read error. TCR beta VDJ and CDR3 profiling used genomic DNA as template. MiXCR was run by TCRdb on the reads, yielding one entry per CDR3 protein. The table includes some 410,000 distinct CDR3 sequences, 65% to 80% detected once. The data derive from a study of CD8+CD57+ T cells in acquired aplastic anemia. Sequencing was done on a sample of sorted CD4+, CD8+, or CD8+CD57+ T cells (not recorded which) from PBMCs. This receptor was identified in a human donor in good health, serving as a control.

The CDR3, as DNA: TGCGCCAGCAGACTAGCAGGCGAGGAGTACTTC. Its translation is CASRLAGEEYF. The chain carries TRBV9 and TRBJ2-7, with 7 nucleotides matching TRBD2. CDR3 length equals 11 residues. Germline V gene lookup returns CDR1 SGDLS and CDR2 YYNGEE.